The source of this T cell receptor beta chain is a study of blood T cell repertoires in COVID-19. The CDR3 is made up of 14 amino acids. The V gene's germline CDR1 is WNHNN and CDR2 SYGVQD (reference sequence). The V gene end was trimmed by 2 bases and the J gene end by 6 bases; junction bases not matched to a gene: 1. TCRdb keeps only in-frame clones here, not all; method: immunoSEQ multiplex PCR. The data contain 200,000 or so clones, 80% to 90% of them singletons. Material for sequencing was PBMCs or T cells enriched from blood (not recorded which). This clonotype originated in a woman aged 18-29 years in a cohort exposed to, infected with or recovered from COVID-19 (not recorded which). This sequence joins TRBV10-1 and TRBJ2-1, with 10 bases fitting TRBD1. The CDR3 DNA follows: TGCGCCAGCAGTGAGGGACAGGGGGTCAATGAGCAGTTCTTC. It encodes CASSEGQGVNEQFF.